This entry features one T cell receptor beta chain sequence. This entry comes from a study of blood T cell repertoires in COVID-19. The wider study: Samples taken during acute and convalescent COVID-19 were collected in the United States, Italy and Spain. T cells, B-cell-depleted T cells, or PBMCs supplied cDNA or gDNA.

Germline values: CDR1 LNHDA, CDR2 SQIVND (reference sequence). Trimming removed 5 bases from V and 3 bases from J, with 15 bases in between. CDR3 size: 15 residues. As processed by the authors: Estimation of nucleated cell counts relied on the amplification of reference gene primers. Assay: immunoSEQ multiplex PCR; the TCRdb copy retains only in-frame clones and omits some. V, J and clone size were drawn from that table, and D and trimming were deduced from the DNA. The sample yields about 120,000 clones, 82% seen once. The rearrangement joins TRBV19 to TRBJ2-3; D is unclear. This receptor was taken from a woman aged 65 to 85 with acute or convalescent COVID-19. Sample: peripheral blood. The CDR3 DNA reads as TGTGCCAGTAGTGCTAGTAACCGGAAAACAGATACGCAGTATTTT. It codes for CASSASNRKTDTQYF. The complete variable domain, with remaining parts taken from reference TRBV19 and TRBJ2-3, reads DGGITQSPKYLFRKEGQNVTLSCEQNLNHDAMYWYRQDPGQGLRLIYYSQIVNDFQKGDIAEGYSVSREKKESFPLTVTSAQKNPTAFYLCASSASNRKTDTQYFGPGTRLTVL.